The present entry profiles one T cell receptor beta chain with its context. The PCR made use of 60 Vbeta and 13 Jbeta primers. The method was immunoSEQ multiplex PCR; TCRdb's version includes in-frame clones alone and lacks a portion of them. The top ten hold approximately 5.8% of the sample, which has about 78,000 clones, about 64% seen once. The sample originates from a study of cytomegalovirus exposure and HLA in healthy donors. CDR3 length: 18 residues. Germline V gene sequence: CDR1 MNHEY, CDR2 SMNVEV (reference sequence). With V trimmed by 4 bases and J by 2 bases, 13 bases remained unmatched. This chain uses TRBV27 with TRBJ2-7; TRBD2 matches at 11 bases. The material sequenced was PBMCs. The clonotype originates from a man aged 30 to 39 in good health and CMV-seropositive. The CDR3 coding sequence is TGTGCCAGCAGTTCCCCGGGACTAGCGGTCCTACCAACCTACGAGCAGTACTTC. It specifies CASSSPGLAVLPTYEQYF.